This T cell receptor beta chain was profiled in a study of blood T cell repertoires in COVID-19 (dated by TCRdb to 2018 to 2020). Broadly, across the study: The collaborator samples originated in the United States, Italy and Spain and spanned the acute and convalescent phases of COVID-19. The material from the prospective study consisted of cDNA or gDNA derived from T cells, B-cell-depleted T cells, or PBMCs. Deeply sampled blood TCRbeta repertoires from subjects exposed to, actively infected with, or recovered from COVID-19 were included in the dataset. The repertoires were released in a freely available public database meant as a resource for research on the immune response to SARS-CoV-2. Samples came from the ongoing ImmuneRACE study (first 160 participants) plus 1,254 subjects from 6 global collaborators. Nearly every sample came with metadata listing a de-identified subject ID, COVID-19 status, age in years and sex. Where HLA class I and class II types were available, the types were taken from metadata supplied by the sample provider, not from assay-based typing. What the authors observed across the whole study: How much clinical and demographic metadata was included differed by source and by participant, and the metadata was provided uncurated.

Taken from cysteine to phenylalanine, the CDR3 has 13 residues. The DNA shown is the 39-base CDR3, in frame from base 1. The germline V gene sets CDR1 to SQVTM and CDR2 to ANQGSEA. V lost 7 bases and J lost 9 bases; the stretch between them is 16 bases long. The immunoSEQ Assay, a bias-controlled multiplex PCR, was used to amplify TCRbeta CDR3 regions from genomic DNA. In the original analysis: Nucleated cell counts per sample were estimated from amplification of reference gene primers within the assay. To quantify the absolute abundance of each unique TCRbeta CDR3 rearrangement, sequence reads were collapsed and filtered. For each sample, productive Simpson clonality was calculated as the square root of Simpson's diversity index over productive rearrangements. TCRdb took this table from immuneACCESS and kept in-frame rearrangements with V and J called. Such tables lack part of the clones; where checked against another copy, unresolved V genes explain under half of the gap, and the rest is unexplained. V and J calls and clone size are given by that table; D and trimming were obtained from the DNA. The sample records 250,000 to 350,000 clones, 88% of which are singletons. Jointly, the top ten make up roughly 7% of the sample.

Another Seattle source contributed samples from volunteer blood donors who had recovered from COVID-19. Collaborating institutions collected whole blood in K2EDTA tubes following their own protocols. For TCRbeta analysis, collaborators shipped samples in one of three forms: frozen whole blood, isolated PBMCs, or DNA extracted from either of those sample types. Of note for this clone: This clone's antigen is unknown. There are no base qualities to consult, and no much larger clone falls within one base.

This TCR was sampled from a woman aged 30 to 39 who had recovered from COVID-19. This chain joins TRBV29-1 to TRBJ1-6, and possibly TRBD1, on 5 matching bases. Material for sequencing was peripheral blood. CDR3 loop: CSAGGTKGSPLHF. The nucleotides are TGCAGCGCCGGAGGGACGAAGGGTTCACCCCTCCACTTT.